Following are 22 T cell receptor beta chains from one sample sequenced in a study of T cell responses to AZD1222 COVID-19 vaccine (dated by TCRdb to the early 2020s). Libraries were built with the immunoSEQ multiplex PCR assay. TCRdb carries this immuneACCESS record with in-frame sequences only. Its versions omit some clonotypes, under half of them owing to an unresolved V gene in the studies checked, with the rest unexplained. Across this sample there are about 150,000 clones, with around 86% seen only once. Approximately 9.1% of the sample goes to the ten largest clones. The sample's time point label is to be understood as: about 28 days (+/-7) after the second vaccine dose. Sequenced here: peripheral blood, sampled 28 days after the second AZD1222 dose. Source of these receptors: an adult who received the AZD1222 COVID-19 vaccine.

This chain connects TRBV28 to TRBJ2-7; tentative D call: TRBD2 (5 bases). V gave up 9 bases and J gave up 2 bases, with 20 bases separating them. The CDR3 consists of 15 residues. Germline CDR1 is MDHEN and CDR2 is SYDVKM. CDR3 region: CASTIGGPSTYEQYF. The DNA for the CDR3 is TGTGCCAGTACTATCGGAGGACCCTCGACCTACGAGCAGTACTTC. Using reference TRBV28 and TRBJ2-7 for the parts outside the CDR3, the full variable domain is DVKVTQSSRYLVKRTGEKVFLECVQDMDHENMFWYRQDPGLGLRLIYFSYDVKMKEKGDIPEGYSVSREKKERFSLILESASTNQTSMYLCASTIGGPSTYEQYFGPGTRLTVT.

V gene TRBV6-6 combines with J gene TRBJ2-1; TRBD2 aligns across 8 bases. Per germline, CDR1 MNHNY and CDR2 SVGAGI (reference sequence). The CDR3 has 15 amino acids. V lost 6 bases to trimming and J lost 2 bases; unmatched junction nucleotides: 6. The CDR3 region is CASSPGRAPYNEQFF. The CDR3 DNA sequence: TGTGCCAGCAGCCCCGGGAGGGCCCCCTACAATGAGCAGTTCTTC.

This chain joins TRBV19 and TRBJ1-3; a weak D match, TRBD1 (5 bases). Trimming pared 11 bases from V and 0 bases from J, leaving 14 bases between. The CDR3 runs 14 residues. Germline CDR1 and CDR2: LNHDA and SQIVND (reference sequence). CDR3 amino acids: CAVRDRSSGNTIYF. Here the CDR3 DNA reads TGTGCCGTAAGGGACCGGAGCTCTGGAAACACCATATATTTT.

CDR3 in amino acids: CAISESGQGGTGELFF. Here the CDR3 DNA reads TGTGCCATCAGTGAGTCGGGACAGGGAGGCACCGGGGAGCTGTTTTTT. The chain combines TRBV10-3 with TRBJ2-2; TRBD1 aligns across 9 bases. The CDR3 contains 16 residues. V gave up 0 bases and J gave up 4 bases; unmatched junction bases: 3. The germline V gene has CDR1 ENHRY and CDR2 SYGVKD.

This CDR3 is CATSRQASTSPLHF. The CDR3 DNA follows: TGTGCCACCAGCAGACAGGCTTCAACTTCACCCCTCCACTTT. The gene calls are TRBV15 and TRBJ1-6; D call uncertain. CDR1 is LNHNV, CDR2 YYDKDF, per germline (reference sequence). The CDR3 loop spans 14 amino acids. V dropped 2 bases and J dropped 9 bases, with 11 bases sitting between them.

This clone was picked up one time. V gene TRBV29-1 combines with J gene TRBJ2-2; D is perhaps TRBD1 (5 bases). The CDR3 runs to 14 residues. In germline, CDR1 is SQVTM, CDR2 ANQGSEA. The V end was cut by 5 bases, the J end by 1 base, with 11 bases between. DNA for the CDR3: TGCAGCGTTAAGTTAGGGGAGAACACCGGGGAGCTGTTTTTT. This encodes CSVKLGENTGELFF.

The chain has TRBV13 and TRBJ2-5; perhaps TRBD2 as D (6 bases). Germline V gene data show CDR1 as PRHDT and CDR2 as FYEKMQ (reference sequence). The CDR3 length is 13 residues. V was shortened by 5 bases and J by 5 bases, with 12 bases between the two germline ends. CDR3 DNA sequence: TGTGCCAGCAGCCCCATTGCGGGGGAGACCCAGTACTTC. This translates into CASSPIAGETQYF.

The CDR3 protein is CASSVGVGETQYF. In DNA, the CDR3 is TGTGCCAGCAGCGTAGGCGTAGGTGAGACCCAGTACTTC. The chain is built from TRBV9 and TRBJ2-5; D gene unclear. Germline values: CDR1 SGDLS, CDR2 YYNGEE. The CDR3 is made up of 13 amino acids. V was cut by 0 bases and J by 5 bases, with 8 bases left in between.

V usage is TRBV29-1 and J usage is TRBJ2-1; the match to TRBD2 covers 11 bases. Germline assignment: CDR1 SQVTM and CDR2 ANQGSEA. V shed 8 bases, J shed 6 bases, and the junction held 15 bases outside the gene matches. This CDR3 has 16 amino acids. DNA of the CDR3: TGCAGCTCGGGGGCGGGACTAGCGGAGGGGAGCAATGAGCAGTTCTTC. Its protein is CSSGAGLAEGSNEQFF.

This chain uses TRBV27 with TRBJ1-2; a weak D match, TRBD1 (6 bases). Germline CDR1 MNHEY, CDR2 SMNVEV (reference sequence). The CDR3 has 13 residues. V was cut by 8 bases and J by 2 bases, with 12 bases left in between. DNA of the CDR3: TGTGCCAGCGGACCCCAGGGGAACTATGGCTACACCTTC. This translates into CASGPQGNYGYTF.

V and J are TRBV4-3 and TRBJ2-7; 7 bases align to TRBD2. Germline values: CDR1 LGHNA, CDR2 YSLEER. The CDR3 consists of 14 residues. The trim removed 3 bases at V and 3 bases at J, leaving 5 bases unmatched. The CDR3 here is CASSHRASGYEQYF. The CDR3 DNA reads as TGCGCCAGCAGCCATCGGGCTAGCGGCTACGAGCAGTACTTC.

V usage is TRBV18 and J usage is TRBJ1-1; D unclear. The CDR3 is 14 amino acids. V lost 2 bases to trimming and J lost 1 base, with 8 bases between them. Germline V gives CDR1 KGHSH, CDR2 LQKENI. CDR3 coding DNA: TGTGCCAGCTCACCATGGGAGGGGAACACTGAAGCTTTCTTT. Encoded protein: CASSPWEGNTEAFF.

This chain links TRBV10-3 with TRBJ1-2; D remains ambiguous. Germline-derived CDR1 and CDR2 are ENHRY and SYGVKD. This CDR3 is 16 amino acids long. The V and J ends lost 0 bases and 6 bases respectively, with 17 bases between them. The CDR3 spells CAISESLVTGLDGYTF. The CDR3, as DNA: TGTGCCATCAGTGAGTCCCTCGTGACCGGGCTGGATGGCTACACCTTC.

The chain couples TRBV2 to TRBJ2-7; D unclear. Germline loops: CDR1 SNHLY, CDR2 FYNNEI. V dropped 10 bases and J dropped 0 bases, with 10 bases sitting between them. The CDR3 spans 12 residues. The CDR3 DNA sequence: TGTGCCACAAGCACAGTCTCCTACGAGCAGTACTTC. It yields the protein CATSTVSYEQYF.

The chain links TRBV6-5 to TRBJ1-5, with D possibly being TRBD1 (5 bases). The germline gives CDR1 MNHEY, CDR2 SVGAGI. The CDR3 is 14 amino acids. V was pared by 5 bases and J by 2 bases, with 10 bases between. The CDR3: CASSQGFRNQPQHF. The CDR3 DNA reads TGTGCCAGCAGTCAGGGATTTCGCAATCAGCCCCAGCATTTT.

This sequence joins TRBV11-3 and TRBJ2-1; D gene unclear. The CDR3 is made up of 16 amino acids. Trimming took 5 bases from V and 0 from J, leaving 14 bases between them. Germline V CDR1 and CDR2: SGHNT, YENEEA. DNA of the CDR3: TGTGCCAGCAGCCGCGAGGCGGCGAGCTCCTACAATGAGCAGTTCTTC. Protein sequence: CASSREAASSYNEQFF.

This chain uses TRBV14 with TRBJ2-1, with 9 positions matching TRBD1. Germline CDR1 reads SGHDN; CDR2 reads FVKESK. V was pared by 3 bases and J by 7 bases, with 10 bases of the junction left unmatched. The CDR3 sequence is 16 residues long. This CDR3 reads CASSHLGDRAANEQFF. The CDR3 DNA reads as TGTGCCAGCAGCCACCTCGGGGACAGGGCTGCAAATGAGCAGTTCTTC. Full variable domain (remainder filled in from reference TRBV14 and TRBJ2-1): EAGVTQFPSHSVIEKGQTVTLRCDPISGHDNLYWYRRVMGKEIKFLLHFVKESKQDESGMPNNRFLAERTGGTYSTLKVQPAELEDSGVYFCASSHLGDRAANEQFFGPGTRLTVL.

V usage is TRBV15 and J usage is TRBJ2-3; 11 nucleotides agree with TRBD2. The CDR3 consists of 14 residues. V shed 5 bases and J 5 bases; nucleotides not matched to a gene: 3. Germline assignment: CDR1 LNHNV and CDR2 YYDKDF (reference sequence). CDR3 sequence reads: CATSLSGRVDTQYF. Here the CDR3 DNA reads TGTGCCACCAGCCTTAGCGGGAGGGTAGATACGCAGTATTTT.

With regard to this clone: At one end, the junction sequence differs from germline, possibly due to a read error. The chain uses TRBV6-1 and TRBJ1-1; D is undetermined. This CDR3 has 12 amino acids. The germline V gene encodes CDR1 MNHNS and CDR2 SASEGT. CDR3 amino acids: CASREGFTEAFF. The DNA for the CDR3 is TGTGCCAGCAGGGAAGGGTTCACTGAAGCTTTCTTT.

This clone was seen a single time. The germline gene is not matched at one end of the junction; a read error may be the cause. The CDR3 loop is CASSPSGGKLFF. The CDR3 coding sequence is TGTGCTAGCAGCCCTTCCGGGGGAAAGCTGTTTTTT. The chain employs TRBV7-7 and TRBJ1-4; TRBD1 might be the D (5 bases). Germline values: CDR1 SSHAT, CDR2 FNYEAQ (reference sequence). The CDR3 runs 12 residues. Combining the CDR3 with reference TRBV7-7 and TRBJ1-4 gives the whole variable domain GAGVSQSPRYKVTKRGQDVTLRCDPISSHATLYWYQQALGQGPEFLTYFNYEAQPDKSGLPSDRFSAERPEGSISTLTIQRTEQRDSAMYRCASSPSGGKLFFGSGTQLSVL.

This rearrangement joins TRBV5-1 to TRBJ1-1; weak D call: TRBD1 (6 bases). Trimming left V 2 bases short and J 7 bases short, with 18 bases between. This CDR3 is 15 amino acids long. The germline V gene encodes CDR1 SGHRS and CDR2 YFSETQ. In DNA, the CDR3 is TGCGCCAGCAGCTTAGGGGGTTCTGAACCTAGTGAAGCTTTCTTT. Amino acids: CASSLGGSEPSEAFF.

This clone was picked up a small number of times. As DNA, the CDR3 is TGTGCCAGCAGCCAAAAGGGCTACGAGCAGTACTTC. It codes for CASSQKGYEQYF. This chain links TRBV3-1 (or the pseudogene TRBV3-2) with TRBJ2-7; D is uncertain. The CDR3 spans 12 residues. CDR1 is LGHDT and CDR2 is YNNKEL in the germline V gene (reference sequence). V dropped 2 bases and J dropped 3 bases, with 5 bases sitting between them.